This TCR beta chain was sequenced during a study of blood T cell repertoires in COVID-19. Study in general: PBMCs, B-cell-depleted T cells, or T cells provided the cDNA or gDNA that made up the material.

Generated by immunoSEQ multiplex PCR, the TCRdb table keeps only in-frame clones and is missing some. The sample lists 65,000 to 100,000 clones; 89% were seen once. V lost 0 bases to trimming and J lost 1 base, with 3 bases between them. Germline V gene data show CDR1 as SGHKS and CDR2 as YYEKEE (reference sequence). The CDR3 sequence is 13 residues long. This receptor was obtained from a man aged 50-60 years with acute or convalescent COVID-19. The sequencing sample was made of peripheral blood. The chain joins TRBV5-5 to TRBJ2-3, with D unresolved. This CDR3 reads CASSLGGTDTQYF. The CDR3 DNA sequence: TGTGCCAGCAGCTTGGGCGGCACAGATACGCAGTATTTT.